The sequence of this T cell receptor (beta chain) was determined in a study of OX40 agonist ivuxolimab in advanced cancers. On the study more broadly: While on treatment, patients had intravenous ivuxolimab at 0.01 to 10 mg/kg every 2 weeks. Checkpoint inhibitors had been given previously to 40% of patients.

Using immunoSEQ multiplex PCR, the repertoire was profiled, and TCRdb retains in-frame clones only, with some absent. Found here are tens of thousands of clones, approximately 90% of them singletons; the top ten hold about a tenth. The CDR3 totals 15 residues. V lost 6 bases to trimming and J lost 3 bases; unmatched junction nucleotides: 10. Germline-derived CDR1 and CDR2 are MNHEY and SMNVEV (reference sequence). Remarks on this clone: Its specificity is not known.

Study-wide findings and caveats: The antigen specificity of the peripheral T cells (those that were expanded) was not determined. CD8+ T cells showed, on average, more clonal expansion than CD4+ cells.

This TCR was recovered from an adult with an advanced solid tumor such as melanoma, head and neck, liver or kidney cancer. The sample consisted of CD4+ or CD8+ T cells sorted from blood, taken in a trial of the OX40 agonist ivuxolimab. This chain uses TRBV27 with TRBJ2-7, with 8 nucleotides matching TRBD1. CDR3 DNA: TGTGCCAGCAGGCGAGGACAGGGACTCTTCTACGAGCAGTACTTC. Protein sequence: CASRRGQGLFYEQYF.